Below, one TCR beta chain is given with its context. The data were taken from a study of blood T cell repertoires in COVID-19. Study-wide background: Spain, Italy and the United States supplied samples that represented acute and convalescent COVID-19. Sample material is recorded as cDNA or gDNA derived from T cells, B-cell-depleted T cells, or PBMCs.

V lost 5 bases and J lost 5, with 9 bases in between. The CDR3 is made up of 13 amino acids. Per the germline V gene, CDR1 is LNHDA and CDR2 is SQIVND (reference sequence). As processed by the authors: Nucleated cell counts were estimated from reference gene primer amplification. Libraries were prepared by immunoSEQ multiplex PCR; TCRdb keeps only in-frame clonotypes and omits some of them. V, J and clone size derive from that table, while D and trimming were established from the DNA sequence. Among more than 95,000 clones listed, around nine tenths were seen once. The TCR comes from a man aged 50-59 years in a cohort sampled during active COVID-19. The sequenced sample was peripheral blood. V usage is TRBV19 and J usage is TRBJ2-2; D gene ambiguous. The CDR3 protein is CASSLRLTGELFF. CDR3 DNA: TGTGCCAGTAGTCTCAGGCTTACCGGGGAGCTGTTTTTT. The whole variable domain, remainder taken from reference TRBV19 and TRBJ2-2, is DGGITQSPKYLFRKEGQNVTLSCEQNLNHDAMYWYRQDPGQGLRLIYYSQIVNDFQKGDIAEGYSVSREKKESFPLTVTSAQKNPTAFYLCASSLRLTGELFFGEGSRLTVL.